This TCR beta chain was identified during a study of blood T cell repertoires in COVID-19. Looking at the study overall: There were acute and convalescent COVID-19 samples, and they came from the United States, Italy and Spain. Nucleic acid was either cDNA or gDNA, and it came from T cells, B-cell-depleted T cells, or PBMCs.

Germline V gives CDR1 KGHDR, CDR2 SFDVKD. V trimming: 5 bases; J trimming: 7 bases; junction bases outside the gene matches: 3. The CDR3 consists of 13 residues. Authors' data handling: Amplified reference gene primers provided the basis for estimating nucleated cell counts. Using immunoSEQ multiplex PCR, the repertoire was profiled, and TCRdb retains in-frame clones only, with some absent. The DNA was the basis for D and trimming; V, J and clone size are from that table. The profile shows fewer than 150,000 clones, under 80% of them singletons. This chain uses TRBV24-1 with TRBJ2-2; 7 bases align to TRBD1. The receptor's source is a man aged 70 or older with acute or convalescent COVID-19. Sequencing used peripheral blood. The CDR3 bases are TGTGCCACCAGTGCCAGGGGGAACGGGGAGCTGTTTTTT. It yields the protein CATSARGNGELFF.